The next 10 T cell receptor beta chains were all read from a single sample in a study of cytomegalovirus exposure and HLA in healthy donors. The repertoire was sequenced with immunoSEQ multiplex PCR; TCRdb's copy has only in-frame clones and lacks some. The profile shows 240,000 or so clones, 75% to 90% of them singletons. Sequencing was carried out using PBMCs. These receptors originate from a woman aged 25 to 45 in good health and CMV-seropositive.

The chain carries TRBV15 and TRBJ1-5, with a weak D call TRBD1 (5 bases). CDR1 is LNHNV, CDR2 YYDKDF, per germline (reference sequence). This CDR3 comprises 17 residues. The V gene lost 0 bases and the J gene lost 7 bases, with 19 bases spanning the gap. The CDR3 region has the DNA TGTGCCACCAGCAGAGATTTGCTAGGCAGAGCAGGGCAGCCCCAGCATTTT. Protein: CATSRDLLGRAGQPQHF. Variable domain in full (rest from reference TRBV15 and TRBJ1-5): DAMVIQNPRYQVTQFGKPVTLSCSQTLNHNVMYWYQQKSSQAPKLLFHYYDKDFNNEADTPDNFQSRRPNTSFCFLDIRSPGLGDTAMYLCATSRDLLGRAGQPQHFGDGTRLSIL.

This clone was recorded once. The chain joins TRBV5-1 to TRBJ2-5; 13 bases are shared with TRBD2. Germline V gene sequence: CDR1 SGHRS, CDR2 YFSETQ. The CDR3 loop spans 15 amino acids. V lost 4 bases to trimming and J lost 4 bases; unmatched junction nucleotides: 4. CDR3 residues: CASSRTSGRVETQYF. CDR3 nucleotides: TGCGCCAGCAGCAGGACTAGCGGGAGAGTAGAGACCCAGTACTTC.

V gene TRBV5-1 combines with J gene TRBJ2-7; D call uncertain. This CDR3 contains 15 residues. Looked up from germline, CDR1 is SGHRS and CDR2 is YFSETQ. The V gene lost 1 base and the J gene lost 3 bases, with 14 bases spanning the gap. The CDR3 DNA reads as TGCGCCAGCAGCTTGAGCGTATCTGCCGGCTACGAGCAGTACTTC. It yields the protein CASSLSVSAGYEQYF.

The V call is TRBV6-1, the J call TRBJ2-1; possibly TRBD2 for D (6 bases). The germline V gene has CDR1 MNHNS and CDR2 SASEGT. V shed 6 bases and J shed 12 bases, with 18 bases lying between them. The CDR3 is 13 amino acids. The CDR3 nucleotides are TGTGCCAGCAGGGTGGCGGGAAGCGCGTTGCAGTTCTTC. Translation: CASRVAGSALQFF.

The V gene is TRBV9, the J gene TRBJ2-3; no clear D. Germline CDR1 is SGDLS and CDR2 is YYNGEE. CDR3 length: 15 amino acids. Trimming cost V 3 bases and J 2 bases, with 13 bases left between them. The CDR3 sequence is CASSDGEIYTDTQYF. CDR3 in DNA: TGTGCCAGCAGCGACGGAGAAATATACACAGATACGCAGTATTTT.

CDR3: CASAPSGMSSYEQYF. The CDR3 DNA is TGTGCCAGCGCCCCTAGCGGGATGAGCTCCTACGAGCAGTACTTC. This chain connects TRBV25-1 to TRBJ2-7, with TRBD2 matching 9 bases. CDR1 is MGHDK, CDR2 SYGVNS, per germline. After removal of 8 bases from V and 0 bases from J, the junction contained 8 bases not matched to a gene. CDR3 length: 15 amino acids.

V is TRBV9 and J is TRBJ2-7, with 10 bases identical to TRBD2. V lost 0 bases, J lost 4 bases, and 13 bases stayed unmatched. The CDR3 is made up of 18 amino acids. Germline assignment: CDR1 SGDLS and CDR2 YYNGEE. This CDR3 reads CASSVDASGSSLLYEQYF. The CDR3 DNA follows: TGTGCCAGCAGCGTAGATGCTAGCGGGAGTTCCCTCCTTTACGAGCAGTACTTC.

V and J are TRBV5-1 and TRBJ1-1; D is unresolved. With 5 bases removed from V and 8 bases from J, the gap between germline ends came to 10 bases. Germline CDR1 is SGHRS and CDR2 is YFSETQ. The CDR3 spans 11 residues. This CDR3 reads CASRKQEEAFF. CDR3 nucleotide sequence: TGCGCCAGCAGGAAGCAAGAAGAAGCTTTCTTT.

This sequence joins TRBV5-1 and TRBJ2-1, with D possibly TRBD2 on 8 matching bases. The germline V gene encodes CDR1 SGHRS and CDR2 YFSETQ. Trimming removed 4 bases at V and 0 bases at J, with 23 bases between. This CDR3 contains 19 residues. The CDR3 protein is CASSPGGLAGRSSYNEQFF. The CDR3 DNA follows: TGCGCCAGCAGCCCAGGGGGGCTAGCGGGTCGAAGCTCCTACAATGAGCAGTTCTTC.

This chain connects TRBV5-6 to TRBJ2-7; TRBD1 agrees at 11 bases. This CDR3 has 16 residues. The junction had 2 bases not matched to a gene; V was cut back by 0 bases and J by 0 bases. Germline lookup yields CDR1 SGHDT and CDR2 YYEEEE. CDR3 DNA sequence: TGTGCCAGCAGCTTGGGGACAGGGGGCGCCTCCTACGAGCAGTACTTC. Translated, it gives CASSLGTGGASYEQYF.